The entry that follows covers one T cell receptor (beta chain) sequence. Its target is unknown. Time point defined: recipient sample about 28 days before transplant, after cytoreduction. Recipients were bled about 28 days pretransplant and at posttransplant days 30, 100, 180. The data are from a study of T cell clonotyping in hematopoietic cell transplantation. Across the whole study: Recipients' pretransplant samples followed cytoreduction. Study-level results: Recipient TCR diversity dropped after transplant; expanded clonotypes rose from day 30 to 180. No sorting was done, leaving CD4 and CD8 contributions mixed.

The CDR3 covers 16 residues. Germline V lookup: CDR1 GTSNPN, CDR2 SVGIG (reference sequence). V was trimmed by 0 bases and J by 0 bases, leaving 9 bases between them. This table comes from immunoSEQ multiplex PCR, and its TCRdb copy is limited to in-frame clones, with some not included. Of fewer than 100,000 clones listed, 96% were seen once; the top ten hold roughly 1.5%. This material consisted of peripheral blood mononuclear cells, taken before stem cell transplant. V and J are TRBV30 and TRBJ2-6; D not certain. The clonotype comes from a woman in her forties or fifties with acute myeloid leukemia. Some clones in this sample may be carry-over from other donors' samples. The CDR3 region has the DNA TGTGCCTGGAGTGTTGGAGTTAGCTCTGGGGCCAACGTCCTGACTTTC. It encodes CAWSVGVSSGANVLTF.